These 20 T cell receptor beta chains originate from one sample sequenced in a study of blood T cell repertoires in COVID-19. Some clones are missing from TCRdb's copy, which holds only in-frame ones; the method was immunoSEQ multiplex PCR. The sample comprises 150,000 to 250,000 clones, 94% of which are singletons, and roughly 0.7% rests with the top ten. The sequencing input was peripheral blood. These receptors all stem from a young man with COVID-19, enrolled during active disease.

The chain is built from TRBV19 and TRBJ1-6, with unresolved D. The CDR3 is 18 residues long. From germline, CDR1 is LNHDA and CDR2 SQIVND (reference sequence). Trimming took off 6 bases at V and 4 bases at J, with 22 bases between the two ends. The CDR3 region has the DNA TGTGCCAGTAGACCCGGCACGGGGATGATCGGTTATAATTCACCCCTCCACTTT. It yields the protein CASRPGTGMIGYNSPLHF.

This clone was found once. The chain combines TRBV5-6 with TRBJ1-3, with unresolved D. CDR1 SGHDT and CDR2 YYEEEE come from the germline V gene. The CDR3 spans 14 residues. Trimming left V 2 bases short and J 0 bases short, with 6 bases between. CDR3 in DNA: TGTGCCAGCAGCTTAATCCGCTCTGGAAACACCATATATTTT. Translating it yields CASSLIRSGNTIYF.

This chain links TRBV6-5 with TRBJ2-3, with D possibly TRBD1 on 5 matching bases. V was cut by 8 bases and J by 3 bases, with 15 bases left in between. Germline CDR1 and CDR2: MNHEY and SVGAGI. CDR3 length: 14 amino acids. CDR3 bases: TGTGCCAGCGGGGCATGGTCAGATACAGATACGCAGTATTTT. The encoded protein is CASGAWSDTDTQYF.

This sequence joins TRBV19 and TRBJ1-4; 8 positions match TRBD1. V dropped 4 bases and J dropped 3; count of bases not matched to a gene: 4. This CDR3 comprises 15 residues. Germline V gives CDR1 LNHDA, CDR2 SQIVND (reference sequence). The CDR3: CASSTQGAANEKLFF. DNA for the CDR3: TGTGCCAGTAGTACCCAGGGGGCCGCTAATGAAAAACTGTTTTTT.

CDR3 residues: CASSRTGEEKLFF. The CDR3 coding sequence is TGCGCCAGCAGTCGAACAGGGGAAGAAAAACTGTTTTTT. V and J are TRBV5-1 and TRBJ1-4, with TRBD1 matching over 7 bases. The CDR3 has 13 amino acids. Germline V gene lookup returns CDR1 SGHRS and CDR2 YFSETQ. Trimming removed 5 bases from V and 8 bases from J; junction bases left unmatched: 6. Filled out from reference TRBV5-1 and TRBJ1-4, the complete variable domain reads KAGVTQTPRYLIKTRGQQVTLSCSPISGHRSVSWYQQTPGQGLQFLFEYFSETQRNKGNFPGRFSGRQFSNSRSEMNVSTLELGDSALYLCASSRTGEEKLFFGSGTQLSVL.

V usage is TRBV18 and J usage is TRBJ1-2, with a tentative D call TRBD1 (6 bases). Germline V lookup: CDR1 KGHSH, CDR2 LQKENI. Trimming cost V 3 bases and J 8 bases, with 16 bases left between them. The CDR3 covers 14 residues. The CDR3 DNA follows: TGTGCCAGCTCACCGAAGACGTCGACAGGCGGCTACACCTTC. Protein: CASSPKTSTGGYTF.

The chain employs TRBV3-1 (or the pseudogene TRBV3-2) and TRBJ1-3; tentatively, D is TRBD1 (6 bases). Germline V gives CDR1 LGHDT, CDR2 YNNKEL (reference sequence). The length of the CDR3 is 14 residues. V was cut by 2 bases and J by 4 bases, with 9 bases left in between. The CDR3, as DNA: TGTGCCAGCAGCCAATCCGACAGGGGAAACACCATATATTTT. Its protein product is CASSQSDRGNTIYF.

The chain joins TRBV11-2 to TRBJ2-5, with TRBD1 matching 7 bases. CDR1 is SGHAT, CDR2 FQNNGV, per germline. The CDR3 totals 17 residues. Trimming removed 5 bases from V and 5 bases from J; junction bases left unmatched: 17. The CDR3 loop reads CASSPLGDSEYGETQYF. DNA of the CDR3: TGTGCCAGCAGCCCTCTGGGGGACAGCGAGTATGGGGAGACCCAGTACTTC.

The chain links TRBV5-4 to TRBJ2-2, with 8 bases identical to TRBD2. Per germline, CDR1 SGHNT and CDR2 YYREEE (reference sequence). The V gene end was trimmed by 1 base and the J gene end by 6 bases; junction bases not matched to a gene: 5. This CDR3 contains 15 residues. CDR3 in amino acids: CASSLFGGEAGELFF. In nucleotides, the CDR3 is TGTGCCAGCAGCTTGTTCGGGGGGGAGGCCGGGGAGCTGTTTTTT.

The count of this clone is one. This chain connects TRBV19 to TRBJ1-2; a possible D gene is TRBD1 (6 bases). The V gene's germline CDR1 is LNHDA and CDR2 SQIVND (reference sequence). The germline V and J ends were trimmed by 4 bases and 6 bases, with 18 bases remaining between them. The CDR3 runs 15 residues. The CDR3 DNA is TGTGCCAGTAGTACCCGTCACAGGGAGTCCCATGGCTACACCTTC. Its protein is CASSTRHRESHGYTF.

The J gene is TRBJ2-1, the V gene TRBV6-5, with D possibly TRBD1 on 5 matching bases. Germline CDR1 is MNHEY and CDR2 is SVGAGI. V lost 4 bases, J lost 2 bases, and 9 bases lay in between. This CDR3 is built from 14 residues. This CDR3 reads CASSFDSAYNEQFF. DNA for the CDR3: TGTGCCAGCAGTTTCGACAGCGCCTACAATGAGCAGTTCTTC.

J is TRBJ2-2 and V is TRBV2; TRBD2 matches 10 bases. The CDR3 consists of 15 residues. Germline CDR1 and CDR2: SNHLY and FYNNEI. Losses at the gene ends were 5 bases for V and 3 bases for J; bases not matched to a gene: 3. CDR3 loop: CASSRTSGYTGELFF. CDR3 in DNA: TGTGCCAGCAGTCGGACTAGCGGTTACACCGGGGAGCTGTTTTTT.

The CDR3 is CASSPQTGGTDTQYF. DNA of the CDR3: TGTGCCAGCAGCCCCCAAACGGGGGGCACAGATACGCAGTATTTT. The chain couples TRBV7-9 to TRBJ2-3; D possibly corresponds to TRBD2 (6 bases). Germline-derived CDR1 and CDR2 are SEHNR and FQNEAQ (reference sequence). This CDR3 has 15 amino acids. V was cut by 5 bases and J by 1 base, with 13 bases left in between.

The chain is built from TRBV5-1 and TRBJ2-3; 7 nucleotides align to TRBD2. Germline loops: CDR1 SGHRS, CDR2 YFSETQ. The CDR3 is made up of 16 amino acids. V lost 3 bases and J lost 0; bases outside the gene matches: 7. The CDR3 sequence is CASSSESGASTDTQYF. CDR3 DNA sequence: TGCGCCAGCAGCTCCGAGAGCGGGGCTAGCACAGATACGCAGTATTTT.

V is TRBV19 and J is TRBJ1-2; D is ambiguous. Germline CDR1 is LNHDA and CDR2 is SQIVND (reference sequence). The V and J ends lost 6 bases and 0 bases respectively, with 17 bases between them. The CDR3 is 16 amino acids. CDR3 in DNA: TGTGCCAGTAGACCGACACCAAAGAAAGCTAACTATGGCTACACCTTC. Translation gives CASRPTPKKANYGYTF.

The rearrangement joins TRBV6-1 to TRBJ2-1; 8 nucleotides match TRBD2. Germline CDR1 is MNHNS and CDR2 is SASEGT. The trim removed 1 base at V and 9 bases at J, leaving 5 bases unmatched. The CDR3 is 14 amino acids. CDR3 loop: CASSEVGGVGEQFF. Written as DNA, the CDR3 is TGTGCCAGCAGTGAAGTCGGGGGGGTCGGTGAGCAGTTCTTC.

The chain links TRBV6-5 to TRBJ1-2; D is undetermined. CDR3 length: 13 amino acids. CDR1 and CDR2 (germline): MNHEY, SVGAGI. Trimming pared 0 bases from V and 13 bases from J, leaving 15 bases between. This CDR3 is CASSYSGDTATTF. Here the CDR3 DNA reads TGTGCCAGCAGTTACTCCGGTGACACCGCTACCACCTTC.

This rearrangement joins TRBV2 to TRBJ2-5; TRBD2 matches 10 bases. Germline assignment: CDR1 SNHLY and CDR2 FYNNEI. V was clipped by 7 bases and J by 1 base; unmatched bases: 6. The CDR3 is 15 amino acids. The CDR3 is CASTSASGGQETQYF. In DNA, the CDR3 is TGTGCCAGCACATCGGCTAGCGGGGGCCAAGAGACCCAGTACTTC.

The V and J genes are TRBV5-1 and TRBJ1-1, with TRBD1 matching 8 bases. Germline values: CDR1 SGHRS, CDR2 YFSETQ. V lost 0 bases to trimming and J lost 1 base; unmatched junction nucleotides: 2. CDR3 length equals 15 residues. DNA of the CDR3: TGCGCCAGCAGCTTGGATGGACAGGGGAACACTGAAGCTTTCTTT. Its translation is CASSLDGQGNTEAFF.

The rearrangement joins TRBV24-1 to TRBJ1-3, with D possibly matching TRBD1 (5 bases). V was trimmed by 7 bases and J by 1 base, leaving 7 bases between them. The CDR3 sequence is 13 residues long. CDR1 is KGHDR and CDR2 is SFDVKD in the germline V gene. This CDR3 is CATSRQSGNTIYF. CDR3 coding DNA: TGTGCCACCAGCAGACAGTCTGGAAACACCATATATTTT.